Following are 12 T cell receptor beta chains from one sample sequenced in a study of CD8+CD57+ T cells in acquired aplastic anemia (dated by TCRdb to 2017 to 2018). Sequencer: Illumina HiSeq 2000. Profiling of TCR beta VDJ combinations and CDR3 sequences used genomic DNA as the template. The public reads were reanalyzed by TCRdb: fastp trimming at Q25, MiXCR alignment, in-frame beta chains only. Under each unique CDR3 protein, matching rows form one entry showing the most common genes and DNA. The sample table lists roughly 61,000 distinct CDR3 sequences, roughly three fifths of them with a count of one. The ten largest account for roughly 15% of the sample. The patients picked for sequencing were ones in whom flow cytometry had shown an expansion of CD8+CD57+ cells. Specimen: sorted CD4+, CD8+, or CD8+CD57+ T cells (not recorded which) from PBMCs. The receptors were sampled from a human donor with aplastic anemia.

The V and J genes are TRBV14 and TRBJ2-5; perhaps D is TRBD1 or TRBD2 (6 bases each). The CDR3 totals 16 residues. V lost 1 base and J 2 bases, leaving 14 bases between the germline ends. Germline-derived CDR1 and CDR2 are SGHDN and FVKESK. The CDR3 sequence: CASSQVRRGRQETQYF. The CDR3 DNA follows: TGTGCCAGCAGCCAAGTTAGGAGGGGGAGACAAGAGACCCAGTACTTC. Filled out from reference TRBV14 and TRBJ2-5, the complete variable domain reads EAGVTQFPSHSVIEKGQTVTLRCDPISGHDNLYWYRRVMGKEIKFLLHFVKESKQDESGMPNNRFLAERTGGTYSTLKVQPAELEDSGVYFCASSQVRRGRQETQYFGPGTRLLVL.

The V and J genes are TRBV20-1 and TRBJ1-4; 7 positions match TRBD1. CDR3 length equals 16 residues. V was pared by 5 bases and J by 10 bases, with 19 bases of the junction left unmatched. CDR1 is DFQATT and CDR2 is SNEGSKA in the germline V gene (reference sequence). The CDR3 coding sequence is TGCAGTGCTCGCAAAGAGGTGTCAGGGGGGCGGGTAAAACTGTTTTTT. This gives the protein CSARKEVSGGRVKLFF.

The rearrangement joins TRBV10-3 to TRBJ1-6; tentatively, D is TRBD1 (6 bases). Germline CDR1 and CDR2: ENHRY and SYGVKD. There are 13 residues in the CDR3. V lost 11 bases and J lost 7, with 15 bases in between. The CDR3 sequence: CAGNRDTNSPLHF. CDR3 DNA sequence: TGTGCCGGGAACCGGGACACAAATTCACCCCTCCACTTT.

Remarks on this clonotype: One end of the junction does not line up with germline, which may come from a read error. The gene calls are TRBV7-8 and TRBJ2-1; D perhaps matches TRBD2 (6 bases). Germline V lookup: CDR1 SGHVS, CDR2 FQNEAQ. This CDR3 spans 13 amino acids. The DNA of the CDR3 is TGTGCCAGCAGCCCCGACGGAGGGACTGAGCGGTTCTTC. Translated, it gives CASSPDGGTERFF.

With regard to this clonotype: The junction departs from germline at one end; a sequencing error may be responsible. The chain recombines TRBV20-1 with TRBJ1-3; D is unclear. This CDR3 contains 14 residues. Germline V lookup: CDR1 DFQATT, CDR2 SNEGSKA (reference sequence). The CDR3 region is CGARDRSSGNTIYF. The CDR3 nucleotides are TGCGGTGCTAGAGATCGGAGCTCTGGAAACACCATATATTTT.

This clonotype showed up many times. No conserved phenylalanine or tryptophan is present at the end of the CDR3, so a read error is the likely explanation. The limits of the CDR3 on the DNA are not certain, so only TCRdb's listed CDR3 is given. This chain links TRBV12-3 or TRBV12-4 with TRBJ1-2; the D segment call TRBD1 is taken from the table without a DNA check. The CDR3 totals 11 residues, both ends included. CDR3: CASSLNRGPPA.

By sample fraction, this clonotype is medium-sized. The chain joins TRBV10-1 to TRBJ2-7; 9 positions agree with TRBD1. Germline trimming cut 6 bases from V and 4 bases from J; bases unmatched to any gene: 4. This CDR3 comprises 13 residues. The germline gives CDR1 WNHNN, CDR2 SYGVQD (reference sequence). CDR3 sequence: CASSTGGGYEQYV. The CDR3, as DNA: TGCGCCAGCAGCACAGGGGGCGGATACGAGCAGTACGTC.

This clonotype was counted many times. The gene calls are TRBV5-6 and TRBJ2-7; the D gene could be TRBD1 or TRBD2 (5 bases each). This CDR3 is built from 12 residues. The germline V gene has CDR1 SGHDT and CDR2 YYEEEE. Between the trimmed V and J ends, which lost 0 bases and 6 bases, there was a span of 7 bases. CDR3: CASSLGGVEQYV. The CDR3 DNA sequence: TGTGCCAGCAGCTTGGGAGGGGTCGAGCAGTACGTC.

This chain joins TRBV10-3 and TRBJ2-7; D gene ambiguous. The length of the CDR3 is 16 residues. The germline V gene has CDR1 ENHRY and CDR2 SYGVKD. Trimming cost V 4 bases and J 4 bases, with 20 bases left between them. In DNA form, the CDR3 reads TGTGCCATCAGTGCCCCATCGGACCGCAGCTCGTACGAGCAGTACTTC. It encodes CAISAPSDRSSYEQYF.

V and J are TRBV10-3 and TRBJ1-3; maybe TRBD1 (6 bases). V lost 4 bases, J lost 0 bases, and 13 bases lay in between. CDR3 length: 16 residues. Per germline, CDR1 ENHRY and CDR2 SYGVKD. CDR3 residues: CAISGGQGRSGNTIYF. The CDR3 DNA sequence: TGTGCCATCAGTGGGGGACAAGGGCGCTCTGGAAACACCATATATTTT.

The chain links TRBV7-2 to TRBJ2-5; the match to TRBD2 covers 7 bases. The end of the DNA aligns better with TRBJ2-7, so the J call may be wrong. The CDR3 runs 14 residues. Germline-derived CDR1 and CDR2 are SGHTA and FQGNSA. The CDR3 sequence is CASSSGLVSYEQYF. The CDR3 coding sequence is TGTGCCAGCAGCTCCGGACTAGTTTCGTACGAGCAGTACTTC.

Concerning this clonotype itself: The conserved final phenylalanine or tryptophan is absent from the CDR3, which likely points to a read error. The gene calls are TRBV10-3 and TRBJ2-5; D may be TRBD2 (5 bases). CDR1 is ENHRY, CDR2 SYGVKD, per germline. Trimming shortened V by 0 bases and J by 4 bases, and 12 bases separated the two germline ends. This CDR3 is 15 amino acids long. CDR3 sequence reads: CAISESRGQPETQYL. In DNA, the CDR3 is TGTGCCATCAGTGAGTCTCGCGGGCAACCAGAGACCCAGTACCTC.